The following is a T cell receptor (beta chain) sequence with its context. The data originate from a study of blood T cell repertoires in COVID-19. The V gene's germline CDR1 is MDHEN and CDR2 SYDVKM. Trimming at V came to 9 bases and at J to 5 bases, leaving 9 bases not matched to a gene. CDR3 size: 15 residues. Source study methods: By means of reference gene primer amplification, nucleated cell counts were estimated. Assay: immunoSEQ multiplex PCR; the TCRdb copy retains only in-frame clones and omits some. That table gives V, J and clone size, and the DNA gave D and trimming. The data hold some 150,000 clones, with 84% observed a single time.

Sample: peripheral blood. The V gene is TRBV28, the J gene TRBJ2-2, with 10 positions matching TRBD1. The TCR comes from a man aged 65-85 years with acute or convalescent COVID-19. Here the CDR3 reads CASTGTGDFTGELFF. CDR3 nucleotides: TGTGCCAGTACCGGGACAGGGGATTTTACCGGGGAGCTGTTTTTT.